Listed below are T cell receptor beta chains from one sample, sequenced in a study of T cell repertoires in cytomegalovirus infection. TCRdb reanalysed the reads using MiXCR and keeps one entry per CDR3 protein. The sample comprises around 180,000 distinct CDR3 sequences, 15% to 20% of which are singletons, and around 3.1% rests with the top ten. The sequencing input was PBMCs. Receptors originate from a human donor in good health (CMV status not recorded). Some clones in this sample may be carry-over from other donors' samples. Each CDR3 is given with its conserved first and last residue. The order of the fields is J gene, V gene, D gene, clone size, CDR3 protein, CDR3 DNA. The D gene is left open where the match is weak. Clone size, where shown, is once, few, many, or a class for clones that have expanded.

J: TRBJ2-7; V: TRBV14; D: -; size: -; CDR3: CASSQDHGYEQYF; DNA: TGTGCCAGCAGCCAAGATCACGGTTACGAGCAGTACTTC
J: TRBJ2-6; V: TRBV5-8; D: -; size: few; CDR3: CASSPGRVHSSGANVLTF; DNA: TGTGCCAGCAGCCCGGGCCGGGTCCACTCCTCTGGGGCCAACGTCCTGACTTTC
J: TRBJ2-7; V: TRBV28; D: -; size: many; CDR3: CASRSSSYEQYF; DNA: TGTGCCAGCAGGTCTAGCTCCTACGAGCAGTACTTC
J: TRBJ1-2; V: TRBV7-6; D: TRBD1; size: many; CDR3: CASSLGVRQGARGYTF; DNA: TGTGCCAGCAGCCTAGGAGTTCGGCAGGGGGCGCGTGGCTACACCTTC
J: TRBJ1-1; V: TRBV12-3/TRBV12-4; D: -; size: few; CDR3: CASSQVYTEAFF; DNA: TGTGCCAGCAGCCAGGTATACACTGAAGCTTTCTTT
J: TRBJ1-2; V: TRBV6-2/TRBV6-3; D: -; size: -; CDR3: CASSSSFTGRGYGYTF; DNA: TGTGCCAGCAGTTCGTCTTTTACAGGGAGGGGCTATGGCTACACCTTC
J: TRBJ2-7; V: TRBV5-1; D: -; size: -; CDR3: CASSEDLYEQYF; DNA: TGCGCCAGCAGCGAGGACCTCTACGAGCAGTACTTC
J: TRBJ1-1; V: TRBV7-2; D: -; size: -; CDR3: CASGTDRNTEAFF; DNA: TGTGCCAGCGGCACAGACCGGAACACTGAAGCTTTCTTT
J: TRBJ1-2; V: TRBV19; D: -; size: few; CDR3: CASSMSANYGYTF; DNA: TGTGCCAGTAGTATGTCCGCTAACTATGGCTACACCTTC
J: TRBJ2-1; V: TRBV27; D: TRBD2; size: -; CDR3: CASSEDSGSTMAEQFF; DNA: TGTGCCAGCAGTGAGGATAGCGGGAGCACCATGGCTGAGCAGTTCTTC
J: TRBJ1-1; V: TRBV18; D: TRBD1; size: -; CDR3: CASSSLGQGDTEAFF; DNA: TGTGCCAGCTCATCGCTCGGACAGGGGGACACTGAAGCTTTCTTT
J: TRBJ1-2; V: TRBV12-3/TRBV12-4; D: -; size: -; CDR3: CASSLSSGRLHYGYTF; DNA: TGTGCCAGCAGCTTATCCTCGGGACGGTTACACTATGGCTACACCTTC
J: TRBJ1-2; V: TRBV10-3; D: -; size: -; CDR3: CAIRPGAGSANYGYTF; DNA: TGTGCCATCAGACCTGGAGCAGGTTCAGCTAACTATGGCTACACCTTC
J: TRBJ1-4; V: TRBV11-2; D: -; size: many; CDR3: CASSPDFASFNEKLFF; DNA: TGTGCCAGCAGCCCCGATTTCGCGAGCTTTAATGAAAAACTGTTTTTT
J: TRBJ1-5; V: TRBV7-3; D: -; size: -; CDR3: CASSQQTWYNQPQHF; DNA: TGTGCCAGTAGCCAACAGACATGGTACAATCAGCCCCAGCATTTT
J: TRBJ1-1; V: TRBV6-5; D: -; size: many; CDR3: CASSYTFEMNTEAFF; DNA: TGTGCCAGCAGTTACACCTTTGAAATGAACACTGAAGCTTTCTTT
J: TRBJ1-5; V: TRBV7-9; D: TRBD1; size: -; CDR3: CASSLVPGQGEGSNQPQHF; DNA: TGTGCCAGCAGCTTAGTCCCGGGACAGGGGGAGGGGAGCAATCAGCCCCAGCATTTT
J: TRBJ2-1; V: TRBV5-4; D: TRBD2; size: few; CDR3: CASSLGSGGNEQFF; DNA: TGTGCCAGCAGCTTAGGCAGCGGGGGCAATGAGCAGTTCTTC
J: TRBJ1-1; V: TRBV15; D: TRBD1; size: once; CDR3: CATSRGQGSAEAFF; DNA: TGTGCCACCAGCCGGGGACAGGGAAGCGCTGAAGCTTTCTTT
J: TRBJ2-7; V: TRBV7-4; D: TRBD1; size: -; CDR3: CASSPWDRDEQYF; DNA: TGTGCCAGCAGCCCTTGGGACAGGGACGAGCAGTACTTC
J: TRBJ1-5; V: TRBV20-1; D: -; size: -; CDR3: CSAMRTENQPQHF; DNA: TGCAGTGCTATGAGGACGGAGAATCAGCCCCAGCATTTT
J: TRBJ2-1; V: TRBV20-1; D: TRBD2; size: few; CDR3: CSARGLAVSYNEQFF; DNA: TGCAGTGCTAGAGGACTAGCCGTATCCTACAATGAGCAGTTCTTC
J: TRBJ1-2; V: TRBV7-9; D: -; size: many; CDR3: CASRPGGLGGYTF; DNA: TGTGCCAGCAGACCCGGGGGCTTGGGAGGCTACACCTTC
J: TRBJ2-5; V: TRBV7-9; D: TRBD2; size: -; CDR3: CASSLPTSGETQYF; DNA: TGTGCCAGCAGCCTCCCGACTAGCGGGGAGACCCAGTACTTC
J: TRBJ1-2; V: TRBV12-3/TRBV12-4; D: -; size: -; CDR3: CASTSSGGWTNYGYTF; DNA: TGTGCCAGCACCTCGTCGGGGGGGTGGACTAACTATGGCTACACCTTC
J: TRBJ1-3; V: TRBV12-3/TRBV12-4; D: -; size: few; CDR3: CASSLTYGNTIYF; DNA: TGTGCCAGCAGTTTAACGTATGGAAACACCATATATTTT
J: TRBJ2-3; V: TRBV20-1; D: -; size: -; CDR3: CSARDGGITDTQYF; DNA: TGCAGTGCTAGAGATGGCGGGATAACAGATACGCAGTATTTT
J: TRBJ1-5; V: TRBV6-1; D: -; size: few; CDR3: CASSPSGSDFQPQHF; DNA: TGTGCCAGCAGTCCTTCAGGGTCGGATTTTCAGCCCCAGCATTTT
J: TRBJ2-1; V: TRBV6-5; D: TRBD2; size: few; CDR3: CASSYRTSGARSYNEQFF; DNA: TGTGCCAGCAGTTACCGAACTAGCGGGGCCCGCTCCTACAATGAGCAGTTCTTC
J: TRBJ2-1; V: TRBV11-1; D: TRBD1; size: -; CDR3: CASSIDRGPYNEQFF; DNA: TGTGCCAGCAGCATCGACAGGGGACCCTACAATGAGCAGTTCTTC
J: TRBJ1-4; V: TRBV20-1; D: -; size: -; CDR3: CSASSTTNEKLFF; DNA: TGCAGTGCTAGTTCGACAACTAATGAAAAACTGTTTTTT
J: TRBJ1-2; V: TRBV19; D: -; size: few; CDR3: CASSDVYGYTF; DNA: TGTGCCAGCTCGGACGTGTATGGCTACACCTTC
J: TRBJ1-6; V: TRBV7-3; D: -; size: many; CDR3: CASSLTGRTESPLHF; DNA: TGTGCCAGCAGCTTAACCGGGAGAACGGAGTCACCCCTCCACTTT
J: TRBJ1-1; V: TRBV23-1; D: -; size: few; CDR3: CASSQPVNMGGNTEAFF; DNA: TGCGCCAGCAGTCAACCCGTGAACATGGGGGGGAACACTGAAGCTTTCTTT
J: TRBJ2-7; V: TRBV7-8; D: TRBD1; size: -; CDR3: CASSFADRAYEQYF; DNA: TGTGCCAGCAGCTTTGCTGACAGGGCCTACGAGCAGTACTTC
J: TRBJ2-1; V: TRBV7-9; D: TRBD2; size: few; CDR3: CASSLGGGGNNNEQFF; DNA: TGTGCCAGCAGCTTAGGGGGGGGGGGGAACAACAATGAGCAGTTCTTC
J: TRBJ2-2; V: TRBV5-5; D: TRBD1; size: few; CDR3: CASSVGPGQVALNTGELFF; DNA: TGTGCCAGCAGCGTAGGACCGGGACAGGTGGCTTTAAACACCGGGGAGCTGTTTTTT
J: TRBJ1-1; V: TRBV12-3/TRBV12-4; D: TRBD1; size: few; CDR3: CASSYPGGSEAFF; DNA: TGTGCCAGCAGTTATCCAGGGGGCTCTGAAGCTTTCTTT